Below, 22 T cell receptor beta chains from the same sample are listed, as sequenced in a study of blood T cells in healthy people across ages. A J-beta primer mix and a sample-barcoded 5' primer were used in a second PCR of roughly 7 to 12 cycles. TCRdb re-called the 5' RACE reads through MiXCR, storing one row per CDR3 protein. The sample records roughly 1,100,000 distinct CDR3 sequences, roughly 24% being singletons. The data were also submitted as part of a second study, on T cells of mothers and their children.

Source material: blood. The receptors originated from a girl aged 2-10 years in good health.

The chain links TRBV9 to TRBJ2-7; no definite D call. Trimming took off 0 bases at V and 0 bases at J, with 10 bases between the two ends. CDR3 length: 15 residues. From germline, CDR1 is SGDLS and CDR2 YYNGEE. The DNA of the CDR3 is TGTGCCAGCAGCGTAGCAGCGCCTAGCTCCTACGAGCAGTACTTC. This codes for CASSVAAPSSYEQYF.

The rearrangement joins TRBV4-2 to TRBJ2-5; 10 bases fit TRBD2. The CDR3 is 16 amino acids. The germline V gene encodes CDR1 LGHNA and CDR2 YNFKEQ. V lost 3 bases, J lost 2 bases, and 6 bases stayed unmatched. CDR3 sequence: CASSQGNSGGQETQYF. The DNA of the CDR3 is TGTGCCAGCAGCCAGGGAAATAGCGGGGGGCAAGAGACCCAGTACTTC.

This clonotype was detected only a few times. The V gene is TRBV7-9, the J gene TRBJ1-5; D perhaps matches TRBD1 (5 bases). The CDR3 is 14 amino acids. CDR1 SEHNR and CDR2 FQNEAQ come from the germline V gene (reference sequence). V was clipped by 5 bases and J by 7 bases, with 15 bases between them. The CDR3 loop reads CASSGGKGLQPQHF. CDR3 in DNA: TGTGCCAGCAGCGGGGGGAAGGGTTTGCAGCCCCAGCATTTT. The full variable domain, rest sourced from reference TRBV7-9 and TRBJ1-5, is DTGVSQNPRHKITKRGQNVTFRCDPISEHNRLYWYRQTLGQGPEFLTYFQNEAQLEKSRLLSDRFSAERPKGSFSTLEIQRTEQGDSAMYLCASSGGKGLQPQHFGDGTRLSIL.

The sample holds a few counts of this clonotype. The rearrangement links TRBV20-1 to TRBJ1-2; no firm D call. CDR1 and CDR2 (germline): DFQATT, SNEGSKA (reference sequence). The germline V and J ends were trimmed by 3 bases and 8 bases, with 25 bases remaining between them. The CDR3 is made up of 16 amino acids. The CDR3 region has the DNA TGCAGTGCTAGTATCTTTGGCGGTACTACTCTGGGGGGCTACACCTTC. Translated: CSASIFGGTTLGGYTF.

The genes are TRBV15 and TRBJ1-1, with D unclear. Germline CDR1 is LNHNV and CDR2 is YYDKDF (reference sequence). The CDR3 length is 16 residues. V lost 5 bases and J lost 4, with 20 bases in between. The CDR3 sequence is CATSAPPGPWATEAFF. As DNA, the CDR3 is TGTGCCACCAGCGCCCCACCGGGCCCATGGGCCACTGAAGCTTTCTTT.

J is TRBJ2-3 and V is TRBV10-3, with D tentatively TRBD1 (5 bases). Germline lookup yields CDR1 ENHRY and CDR2 SYGVKD. V lost 2 bases to trimming and J lost 6 bases, with 15 bases between them. There are 15 residues in the CDR3. The CDR3 is CAISEIVDSGDTQYF. Written as DNA, the CDR3 is TGTGCCATCAGTGAGATCGTAGACAGTGGCGATACGCAGTATTTT.

V and J are TRBV29-1 and TRBJ2-5; 8 bases are a match to TRBD1. V shed 6 bases, J shed 2 bases, and the junction held 8 bases outside the gene matches. CDR1 and CDR2 from the germline V gene are SQVTM and ANQGSEA. The CDR3 is made up of 14 amino acids. CDR3 DNA: TGCAGCGTGGACGGACAGGGAAAGCAAGAGACCCAGTACTTC. This gives the protein CSVDGQGKQETQYF.

Only a few counts were recorded for this clonotype. The rearrangement joins TRBV5-1 to TRBJ1-2; a possible D gene is TRBD1 (6 bases). Germline V CDR1 and CDR2: SGHRS, YFSETQ. This CDR3 is 14 amino acids long. Trimming took 3 bases from V and 6 from J, leaving 15 bases between them. CDR3 in amino acids: CASSSGGPGDGYTF. For the CDR3, the DNA is TGCGCCAGCAGCTCGGGGGGGCCGGGTGATGGCTACACCTTC.

This clonotype was picked up a small number of times. This chain links TRBV10-2 with TRBJ2-1; 11 nucleotides line up with TRBD2. Germline V gene sequence: CDR1 WSHSY, CDR2 SAAADI. Trimming at V came to 2 bases and at J to 4 bases, leaving 7 bases not matched to a gene. The length of the CDR3 is 17 residues. Written as DNA, the CDR3 is TGCGCCAGCAGTGAGCCTACTAGCGGGAGTCTGTACAATGAGCAGTTCTTC. Translated, it gives CASSEPTSGSLYNEQFF.

This clonotype has just a few counts. The chain joins TRBV2 to TRBJ2-1; D is unclear. V lost 4 bases to trimming and J lost 8 bases, with 18 bases between them. The CDR3 has 15 amino acids. Per germline, CDR1 SNHLY and CDR2 FYNNEI. CDR3 sequence (DNA): TGTGCCAGCAGTGTTGAGTGGGCCCTCAGAGATGAGCAGTTCTTC. It codes for CASSVEWALRDEQFF. Supplemented by reference TRBV2 and TRBJ2-1, the full variable domain reads EPEVTQTPSHQVTQMGQEVILRCVPISNHLYFYWYRQILGQKVEFLVSFYNNEISEKSEIFDDQFSVERPDGSNFTLKIRSTKLEDSAMYFCASSVEWALRDEQFFGPGTRLTVL.

The chain recombines TRBV7-3 with TRBJ2-5, with D possibly TRBD1 on 5 matching bases. This CDR3 contains 14 residues. V was pared by 2 bases and J by 4 bases, with 11 bases between. The V gene's germline CDR1 is SGHTA and CDR2 FQGTGA. The CDR3 DNA reads as TGTGCCAGCAGCTTAGCGTCAGGGCCAGAGACCCAGTACTTC. This codes for CASSLASGPETQYF.

The chain links TRBV6-6 to TRBJ2-5; D is unclear. Trimming cost V 3 bases and J 5 bases, with 10 bases left between them. Germline loops: CDR1 MNHNY, CDR2 SVGAGI (reference sequence). The CDR3 is 13 residues long. The CDR3 loop is CASSYGFEETQYF. The CDR3 DNA is TGTGCCAGCAGTTATGGGTTTGAGGAGACCCAGTACTTC.

The chain uses TRBV28 and TRBJ2-7; D perhaps matches TRBD2 (5 bases). The CDR3 extends over 16 amino acids. In germline, CDR1 is MDHEN, CDR2 SYDVKM. Trimming removed 5 bases at V and 3 bases at J, with 20 bases between. CDR3 protein: CASSEGLATGNYEQYF. The DNA of the CDR3 is TGTGCCAGCAGTGAAGGTCTAGCCACCGGGAACTACGAGCAGTACTTC.

V and J are TRBV14 and TRBJ2-1; unclear D gene. Germline V gene sequence: CDR1 SGHDN, CDR2 FVKESK. Trimming removed 0 bases from V and 2 bases from J, with 14 bases in between. The CDR3 has 17 amino acids. For the CDR3, the DNA is TGTGCCAGCAGCCAAGATCGGCCGGGTAAAGCCTACAATGAGCAGTTCTTC. Residues: CASSQDRPGKAYNEQFF. Full variable domain (rest looked up from reference TRBV14 and TRBJ2-1): EAGVTQFPSHSVIEKGQTVTLRCDPISGHDNLYWYRRVMGKEIKFLLHFVKESKQDESGMPNNRFLAERTGGTYSTLKVQPAELEDSGVYFCASSQDRPGKAYNEQFFGPGTRLTVL.

This clonotype came up many times. The rearrangement uses TRBV20-1 and TRBJ2-3; 8 bases are shared with TRBD2. CDR1 and CDR2 from the germline V gene are DFQATT and SNEGSKA (reference sequence). Trimming at V came to 1 base and at J to 4 bases, leaving 10 bases not matched to a gene. The CDR3 has 16 residues. This CDR3 is CSARGVRAGASDTQYF. CDR3 coding DNA: TGCAGTGCTAGAGGGGTGAGAGCGGGGGCATCAGATACGCAGTATTTT.

This clonotype showed up just a few times. The rearrangement uses TRBV7-2 and TRBJ2-1; tentative D call: TRBD2 (6 bases). V gave up 5 bases and J gave up 8 bases, with 10 bases separating them. Germline V gene sequence: CDR1 SGHTA, CDR2 FQGNSA. CDR3 length: 12 residues. The CDR3 reads CASSREYDEQFF. In DNA form, the CDR3 reads TGTGCCAGCAGCCGGGAGTACGATGAGCAGTTCTTC.

The V and J genes are TRBV7-2 and TRBJ2-1; 11 nucleotides match TRBD2. The CDR3 totals 18 residues. Losses at the gene ends were 1 base for V and 2 bases for J; bases not matched to a gene: 7. Germline CDR1 reads SGHTA; CDR2 reads FQGNSA. The CDR3 sequence is CASSLVPGLAVTYNEQFF. The CDR3 nucleotides are TGTGCCAGCAGCTTAGTCCCGGGACTAGCGGTTACCTACAATGAGCAGTTCTTC. Full variable domain (missing parts from reference TRBV7-2 and TRBJ2-1): GAGVSQSPSNKVTEKGKDVELRCDPISGHTALYWYRQSLGQGLEFLIYFQGNSAPDKSGLPSDRFSAERTGGSVSTLTIQRTQQEDSAVYLCASSLVPGLAVTYNEQFFGPGTRLTVL.

As for this clonotype: Given the absence of the conserved phenylalanine or tryptophan at the CDR3 end, a read error is likely. This sequence joins TRBV5-1 and TRBJ1-2, with TRBD1 matching over 7 bases. After removal of 2 bases from V and 4 bases from J, the junction contained 8 bases not matched to a gene. The CDR3 extends over 15 amino acids. In germline, CDR1 is SGHRS, CDR2 YFSETQ. CDR3 sequence reads: CASSLTGTDLYGYTL. CDR3 coding DNA: TGCGCCAGCAGCTTAACCGGGACAGACCTCTATGGCTACACCCTC.

The chain combines TRBV6-6 with TRBJ2-3; D may be TRBD1 (6 bases). The CDR3 contains 14 residues. Deletions cut 6 bases from V and 2 bases from J, with 12 bases between. Germline loops: CDR1 MNHNY, CDR2 SVGAGI (reference sequence). The DNA of the CDR3 is TGTGCCAGCAGCGGACAGCTCTTCACAGATACGCAGTATTTT. It specifies CASSGQLFTDTQYF.

This clonotype was observed a handful of times. V and J are TRBV13 and TRBJ1-4; TRBD1 matches 12 bases. The length of the CDR3 is 18 residues. Germline CDR1 is PRHDT and CDR2 is FYEKMQ (reference sequence). The ends lost 5 bases at V and 8 bases at J; junction bases unmatched: 15. The CDR3 DNA reads TGTGCCAGCAGCGCGACCGGGACAGGGGGCGCGGGGCCCGAAAAACTGTTTTTT. This gives the protein CASSATGTGGAGPEKLFF.

This clonotype occurred a few times. The rearrangement links TRBV3-1 to TRBJ2-7; the D gene is possibly TRBD2 (7 bases). The V gene's germline CDR1 is LGHDT and CDR2 YNNKEL (reference sequence). This CDR3 spans 13 amino acids. Trimming took off 4 bases at V and 5 bases at J, with 12 bases between the two ends. CDR3 bases: TGTGCCAGCAGCCGCGGGGGCTTCAACGAGCAGTACTTC. It encodes CASSRGGFNEQYF.

This clonotype has only a few counts. V gene TRBV4-2 combines with J gene TRBJ2-6; weak D call: TRBD2 (5 bases). Germline CDR1 LGHNA, CDR2 YNFKEQ. Trimming took 2 bases from V and 0 from J, leaving 17 bases between them. This CDR3 contains 19 residues. The CDR3 reads CASSQWGEGFSSGANVLTF. The CDR3 nucleotides read TGTGCCAGCAGCCAATGGGGAGAGGGATTTAGCTCTGGGGCCAACGTCCTGACTTTC.